The 25 T cell receptor beta chains below come from one sample, sequenced in a study of blood T cell repertoires in COVID-19. Clones were sequenced by immunoSEQ multiplex PCR, and TCRdb holds only the in-frame ones, with some missing. The sample has hundreds of thousands of clones; 75% to 90% are singletons. The specimen was peripheral blood. Receptor source: a woman between 65 and 79 years old with COVID-19, enrolled during active disease.

This clone was counted only a few times. This chain's CDR3 is CASSRGNQPQHF. The DNA for the CDR3 is TGTGCCAGCAGCCGCGGCAATCAGCCCCAGCATTTT. The chain has TRBV7-2 and TRBJ1-5, with D hard to call. The V gene's germline CDR1 is SGHTA and CDR2 FQGNSA. This CDR3 comprises 12 residues. V lost 5 bases and J 2 bases, leaving 4 bases between the germline ends.

The V and J genes are TRBV28 and TRBJ2-7; D unclear. In germline, CDR1 is MDHEN, CDR2 SYDVKM. Trimming removed 6 bases from V and 3 bases from J, with 9 bases in between. The CDR3 is made up of 12 amino acids. The CDR3 spells CASSPYYYEQYF. The CDR3, as DNA: TGTGCCAGCAGCCCCTATTACTACGAGCAGTACTTC.

The chain is built from TRBV6-6 and TRBJ1-1; 8 positions match TRBD1. This CDR3 comprises 14 residues. Trimming took 6 bases from V and 1 from J; bases not matched to a gene: 4. The germline V gene has CDR1 MNHNY and CDR2 SVGAGI (reference sequence). The CDR3 loop reads CASRSGTGNTEAFF. The CDR3 DNA reads TGTGCCAGCAGATCAGGGACAGGGAACACTGAAGCTTTCTTT.

The chain carries TRBV5-4 and TRBJ2-5; 15 bases map to TRBD2. Germline V gene sequence: CDR1 SGHNT, CDR2 YYREEE (reference sequence). The CDR3 covers 16 residues. V was pared by 4 bases and J by 2 bases, with 3 bases of the junction left unmatched. The CDR3 protein is CASSGGLAGGQETQYF. In DNA form, the CDR3 reads TGTGCCAGCAGCGGGGGACTAGCGGGGGGACAAGAGACCCAGTACTTC.

This sequence joins TRBV6-5 and TRBJ2-7, with TRBD2 identical over 11 bases. CDR1 MNHEY and CDR2 SVGAGI come from the germline V gene. This CDR3 spans 15 amino acids. V lost 6 bases, J lost 4 bases, and 8 bases stayed unmatched. The CDR3 reads CASRGTSGISYEQYF. CDR3 DNA sequence: TGTGCCAGCAGGGGGACTAGCGGCATCTCGTACGAGCAGTACTTC.

The chain is built from TRBV6-1 and TRBJ2-7; a possible D gene is TRBD2 (5 bases). V gave up 5 bases and J gave up 3 bases, with 8 bases separating them. This CDR3 is 12 amino acids long. Germline loops: CDR1 MNHNS, CDR2 SASEGT. The CDR3 nucleotides are TGTGCCAGCAGTTCCGGGGTCTACGAGCAGTACTTC. Translated, it gives CASSSGVYEQYF.

CDR3 in amino acids: CATSDRATGTVNGYTF. The CDR3 DNA follows: TGTGCCACCAGTGACCGGGCCACAGGGACGGTGAATGGCTACACCTTC. The chain joins TRBV24-1 to TRBJ1-2; D is perhaps TRBD1 (6 bases). V was shortened by 4 bases and J by 6 bases, with 20 bases between the two germline ends. CDR1 and CDR2 from the germline V gene are KGHDR and SFDVKD. The CDR3 is 16 amino acids.

This clone was detected ten times or more. V usage is TRBV5-6 and J usage is TRBJ1-4, with D perhaps TRBD1 (6 bases). The CDR3 covers 15 residues. The V gene lost 0 bases and the J gene lost 8 bases, with 14 bases spanning the gap. CDR1 SGHDT and CDR2 YYEEEE come from the germline V gene. CDR3 bases: TGTGCCAGCAGCTTGGCCGGGGGGCCGGAGGAAAAACTGTTTTTT. This translates into CASSLAGGPEEKLFF.

The genes are TRBV6-2 or TRBV6-3 and TRBJ2-7, with D possibly being TRBD1 (6 bases). Germline CDR1 reads MNHEY; CDR2 reads SVGEGT. V lost 2 bases to trimming and J lost 5 bases, with 10 bases between them. CDR3 length: 13 amino acids. The CDR3 DNA sequence: TGTGCCAGCAGTTACCTGGGGGCCAACGAGCAGTACTTC. It translates to CASSYLGANEQYF.

Only one count was recorded for this clone. The rearrangement joins TRBV5-1 to TRBJ2-2; D may be TRBD2 (6 bases). From germline, CDR1 is SGHRS and CDR2 YFSETQ. This CDR3 region has 16 residues. With 0 bases removed from V and 4 bases from J, the gap between germline ends came to 13 bases. This chain's CDR3 is CASSLGQGGSTGELFF. The CDR3 DNA follows: TGCGCCAGCAGCTTGGGGCAGGGAGGATCCACCGGGGAGCTGTTTTTT.

The count of this clone is one. The chain is built from TRBV11-3 and TRBJ2-1; TRBD1 is a possible D gene (6 bases). The CDR3 has 14 residues. V was pared by 4 bases and J by 6 bases, with 13 bases between. Germline V gene data show CDR1 as SGHNT and CDR2 as YENEEA. The DNA of the CDR3 is TGTGCCAGCAGCTCAACTGGACAGTCCAATGAGCAGTTCTTC. It codes for CASSSTGQSNEQFF.

This sequence joins TRBV4-1 and TRBJ2-5, with TRBD2 matching over 8 bases. The CDR3 loop spans 16 amino acids. V was pared by 2 bases and J by 3 bases, with 8 bases of the junction left unmatched. Germline V CDR1 and CDR2: MGHRA, YSYEKL. The CDR3 reads CASSQSSGLGEETQYF. CDR3 DNA: TGCGCCAGCAGCCAATCCTCGGGACTAGGTGAAGAGACCCAGTACTTC.

The chain has TRBV6-5 and TRBJ1-6; no firm D call. With 2 bases removed from V and 10 bases from J, the gap between germline ends came to 18 bases. This CDR3 spans 16 amino acids. The germline V gene encodes CDR1 MNHEY and CDR2 SVGAGI. CDR3: CASSYTLPKLSSPLHF. The CDR3 bases are TGTGCCAGCAGTTACACCCTCCCCAAGTTGAGCTCACCCCTCCACTTT.

This clone was observed once. The rearrangement links TRBV11-2 to TRBJ2-7, with TRBD2 matching 8 bases. The CDR3 is 14 amino acids. Germline V lookup: CDR1 SGHAT, CDR2 FQNNGV. Unmatched junction bases numbered 7, after V lost 3 bases and J lost 6 bases. CDR3: CASSLGGGSSEQYF. CDR3 sequence (DNA): TGTGCCAGCAGCTTGGGCGGGGGGTCGTCCGAGCAGTACTTC.

The sample holds a few counts of this clone. The chain carries TRBV6-4 and TRBJ2-1; D perhaps matches TRBD2 (5 bases). The CDR3 is made up of 14 amino acids. Trimming left V 6 bases short and J 11 bases short, with 20 bases between. Per the germline V gene, CDR1 is MRHNA and CDR2 is SNTAGT. The CDR3 protein is CASSPSSARVQQFF. In DNA form, the CDR3 reads TGTGCCAGCAGCCCCTCCAGCGCGAGGGTTCAGCAGTTCTTC.

The rearrangement uses TRBV12-3 or TRBV12-4 and TRBJ2-3; TRBD2 might be the D (5 bases). The CDR3 spans 11 residues. The V end was cut by 7 bases, the J end by 6 bases, with 8 bases between. CDR3 DNA: TGTGCCAGCACCTCGGGGGATACGCAGTATTTT. Translation: CASTSGDTQYF.

CDR3 DNA: TGTGCCAGCAGCTTCTGGGACAGCGCGAATGAGCAGTTCTTC. Its protein is CASSFWDSANEQFF. This sequence joins TRBV7-2 and TRBJ2-1, with 7 bases lining up with TRBD1. The CDR3 has 14 residues. Germline assignment: CDR1 SGHTA and CDR2 FQGNSA. With 3 bases clipped from V and 7 bases from J, the junction kept 6 bases outside the gene matches. Looking up the rest from reference TRBV7-2 and TRBJ2-1 gives the full variable domain: GAGVSQSPSNKVTEKGKDVELRCDPISGHTALYWYRQSLGQGLEFLIYFQGNSAPDKSGLPSDRFSAERTGGSVSTLTIQRTQQEDSAVYLCASSFWDSANEQFFGPGTRLTVL.

This chain joins TRBV5-1 and TRBJ1-2; tentatively, D is TRBD1 (5 bases). The V gene lost 0 bases and the J gene lost 4 bases, with 13 bases spanning the gap. The CDR3 sequence is 15 residues long. The germline CDR1 and CDR2 sequences are SGHRS and YFSETQ. The chain's CDR3 is CASSLEGQGGYGYTF. Written as DNA, the CDR3 is TGCGCCAGCAGCTTGGAGGGTCAGGGAGGCTATGGCTACACCTTC.

This clone has a single count. This chain connects TRBV2 to TRBJ1-2, with D maybe TRBD1 (5 bases). The germline V gene has CDR1 SNHLY and CDR2 FYNNEI. The CDR3 is 13 amino acids. Trimming left V 4 bases short and J 7 bases short, with 13 bases between. DNA of the CDR3: TGTGCCAGCAGTGCCCAGGGTTCCTCTGGCTACACCTTC. It is translated as CASSAQGSSGYTF.

This clone was recorded only once. V is TRBV5-1 and J is TRBJ1-5, with D perhaps TRBD1 (5 bases). Germline-derived CDR1 and CDR2 are SGHRS and YFSETQ. The CDR3 loop spans 14 amino acids. V shed 4 bases and J shed 6 bases, with 14 bases lying between them. CDR3: CASSAGPGGQPQHF. CDR3 coding DNA: TGCGCCAGCAGCGCGGGACCCGGAGGTCAGCCCCAGCATTTT.

The V call is TRBV27, the J call TRBJ2-7, with D maybe TRBD1 (5 bases). CDR3 length equals 13 residues. CDR1 is MNHEY and CDR2 is SMNVEV in the germline V gene (reference sequence). V was clipped by 5 bases and J by 4 bases, with 12 bases between them. CDR3 DNA sequence: TGTGCCAGCAGTATCAGGACAAGTTACGAGCAGTACTTC. Translated, it gives CASSIRTSYEQYF.

The chain employs TRBV3-1 (or the pseudogene TRBV3-2) and TRBJ1-2; 7 bases are a match to TRBD1. This CDR3 has 12 amino acids. CDR1 is LGHDT, CDR2 YNNKEL, per germline (reference sequence). V trimming: 4 bases; J trimming: 7 bases; junction bases outside the gene matches: 3. The CDR3 loop reads CASSPQGTGYTF. The CDR3 DNA reads as TGTGCCAGCAGCCCACAGGGGACTGGCTACACCTTC.

This clone was detected only once. J is TRBJ1-1 and V is TRBV5-5; maybe TRBD1 (5 bases). The CDR3 runs to 14 residues. The V end lost 0 bases, the J end lost 7 bases, and 13 bases lay between the germline ends. Per the germline V gene, CDR1 is SGHKS and CDR2 is YYEKEE (reference sequence). CDR3 residues: CASSLGVGVGEAFF. CDR3 sequence (DNA): TGTGCCAGCAGCTTGGGGGTAGGGGTTGGTGAAGCTTTCTTT.

The rearrangement links TRBV30 to TRBJ2-5; 12 bases map to TRBD2. Trimming at V came to 4 bases and at J to 4 bases, leaving 7 bases not matched to a gene. Germline V gene sequence: CDR1 GTSNPN, CDR2 SVGIG (reference sequence). CDR3 length: 15 amino acids. The DNA of the CDR3 is TGTGCCTGGAACCTAGCGGGGGGGCCGGGAGAGACCCAGTACTTC. This encodes CAWNLAGGPGETQYF.

The J gene is TRBJ2-3, the V gene TRBV5-1; D is perhaps TRBD1 (5 bases). Germline CDR1 and CDR2: SGHRS and YFSETQ. This CDR3 is built from 14 residues. V shed 0 bases and J shed 2 bases, with 7 bases lying between them. CDR3 protein: CASSLGQYTDTQYF. As DNA, the CDR3 is TGCGCCAGCAGCTTGGGACAGTACACAGATACGCAGTATTTT. The full variable domain, completed using reference TRBV5-1 and TRBJ2-3, is KAGVTQTPRYLIKTRGQQVTLSCSPISGHRSVSWYQQTPGQGLQFLFEYFSETQRNKGNFPGRFSGRQFSNSRSEMNVSTLELGDSALYLCASSLGQYTDTQYFGPGTRLTVL.